This T cell receptor (beta chain) came from a study of blood T cell repertoires in COVID-19. Across the study: The analysed material was cDNA or gDNA that came from T cells, B-cell-depleted T cells, or PBMCs.

The CDR3 is made up of 20 amino acids. Germline V gene sequence: CDR1 SGDLS, CDR2 YYNGEE. With V trimmed by 0 bases and J by 4 bases, 13 bases remained unmatched. Original handling: From reference gene primer amplification, estimates of nucleated cell counts were derived. Libraries were prepared by immunoSEQ multiplex PCR; TCRdb keeps only in-frame clonotypes and omits some of them. V and J calls and clone size follow that table, whereas D and trimming were derived from the DNA. The table has around 200,000 clones, roughly nine tenths seen once. The sequenced sample consisted of peripheral blood. The genes are TRBV9 and TRBJ1-6; 10 nucleotides match TRBD1. The receptor was derived from a man aged 25 to 40 with acute or convalescent COVID-19. CDR3 in amino acids: CASSVATGTGEIPYNSPLHF. DNA for the CDR3: TGTGCCAGCAGCGTAGCCACCGGGACAGGGGAAATTCCGTATAATTCACCCCTCCACTTT.